The sequence of this T cell receptor (beta chain) was determined in a study of blood T cell repertoires in COVID-19. With 0 bases clipped from V and 4 bases from J, the junction kept 0 bases outside the gene matches. Per germline, CDR1 SGHTS and CDR2 YDEGEE. This CDR3 is built from 15 residues. A single count supports this clone. TCRdb's copy holds only in-frame clones and misses some; the assay was immunoSEQ multiplex PCR. The data show 350,000 to 400,000 clones, with about 88% seen just once and under 8.5% held by the top ten. This clonotype was obtained from a woman in her sixties with COVID-19, enrolled during active disease. The sample consisted of peripheral blood. This rearrangement joins TRBV5-8 to TRBJ2-5; 13 bases align to TRBD2. The CDR3 here is CASSLGTSGRETQYF. The CDR3 nucleotides read TGTGCCAGCAGCTTGGGGACTAGCGGGAGAGAGACCCAGTACTTC. The full variable domain, its missing parts supplied by reference TRBV5-8 and TRBJ2-5, is EAGVTQSPTHLIKTRGQQATLRCSPISGHTSVYWYQQALGLGLQFLLWYDEGEERNRGNFPPRFSGRQFPNYSSELNVNALELEDSALYLCASSLGTSGRETQYFGPGTRLLVL.